This T cell receptor (beta chain) was identified in a study of cytomegalovirus exposure and HLA in healthy donors. The PCR ran on 60 Vbeta and 13 Jbeta primers. This table comes from immunoSEQ multiplex PCR, and its TCRdb copy is limited to in-frame clones, with some not included. Of some 160,000 clones in the sample, approximately 80% were seen once. Germline CDR1 reads MNHNS; CDR2 reads SASEGT. CDR3 size: 15 residues. J is TRBJ2-5 and V is TRBV6-1; TRBD2 aligns across 9 bases. The DNA matches TRBJ2-7 better at its end, which makes the J call doubtful. The receptor comes from a woman in her forties in good health and CMV-seronegative. What was sequenced was PBMCs. The CDR3 spells CASSEGGLAPYEQYF. The CDR3 region has the DNA TGTGCCAGCAGTGAAGGGGGACTAGCCCCCTACGAGCAGTACTTC.